These 30 T cell receptor beta chains share one sample of origin, sequenced in a study of control samples from healthy donors and cancer patients (dated by TCRdb to 2018 to 2021). Library method: the immunoSEQ multiplex PCR assay. TCRdb mirrors the immuneACCESS table, restricted to in-frame sequences. Some clones are absent from its copies; in checked studies, under half trace to an unresolved V gene, and the reason for the others is unknown. The sample has 260,000 or so clones on record, around 79% of them singletons. The top ten hold roughly 15% of the sample. The specimen was PBMCs. Every receptor here comes from a woman aged 55-69 years with lung cancer.

V usage is TRBV27 and J usage is TRBJ2-2; 8 nucleotides line up with TRBD2. The trim removed 1 base at V and 5 bases at J, leaving 9 bases unmatched. This CDR3 is 17 amino acids long. Per the germline V gene, CDR1 is MNHEY and CDR2 is SMNVEV (reference sequence). The CDR3 loop is CASSLLSRGAKTGELFF. CDR3 bases: TGTGCCAGCAGTTTATTATCGCGGGGGGCAAAAACCGGGGAGCTGTTTTTT.

The genes are TRBV10-2 and TRBJ1-6, with D hard to call. This CDR3 comprises 15 residues. Germline values: CDR1 WSHSY, CDR2 SAAADI. Trimming left V 1 base short and J 8 bases short, with 12 bases between. The CDR3 region is CASSEWRAVDSPLHF. CDR3 DNA: TGCGCCAGCAGTGAGTGGAGGGCCGTAGATTCACCCCTCCACTTT.

This chain uses TRBV12-3 or TRBV12-4 with TRBJ2-1; D is undetermined. The CDR3 loop spans 11 amino acids. The V end was cut by 7 bases, the J end by 3 bases, with 4 bases between. The CDR3 DNA follows: TGTGCCAGCACCCTCTACAATGAGCAGTTCTTC. Translated, it gives CASTLYNEQFF.

J is TRBJ2-3 and V is TRBV3-1 (or the pseudogene TRBV3-2); either TRBD1 or TRBD2 may supply D (6 bases each). Germline V gene lookup returns CDR1 LGHDT and CDR2 YNNKEL (reference sequence). V dropped 3 bases and J dropped 2 bases, with 12 bases sitting between them. The CDR3 length is 15 residues. The CDR3 reads CASSQSGAPTDTQYF. The CDR3 DNA reads TGTGCCAGCAGCCAGTCGGGGGCCCCCACAGATACGCAGTATTTT.

V and J are TRBV14 and TRBJ2-1; the D call may be TRBD1 or TRBD2 (6 bases each). The CDR3 spans 13 residues. The germline V gene encodes CDR1 SGHDN and CDR2 FVKESK. Trimming removed 3 bases at V and 7 bases at J, with 10 bases between. CDR3 in amino acids: CASSQGGRNEQFF. In DNA form, the CDR3 reads TGTGCCAGCAGCCAGGGGGGCCGGAATGAGCAGTTCTTC.

This chain joins TRBV29-1 and TRBJ2-7, with D possibly matching TRBD2 (6 bases). Per the germline V gene, CDR1 is SQVTM and CDR2 is ANQGSEA. The CDR3 has 13 residues. The germline V and J ends were trimmed by 5 bases and 0 bases, with 11 bases remaining between them. CDR3 protein: CSVLDGSSYEQYF. DNA of the CDR3: TGCAGCGTTCTTGACGGGAGCTCCTACGAGCAGTACTTC.

This sequence joins TRBV5-1 and TRBJ1-2, with TRBD1 identical over 8 bases. Trimming at V came to 0 bases and at J to 3 bases, leaving 4 bases not matched to a gene. CDR1 is SGHRS, CDR2 YFSETQ, per germline. CDR3 length equals 15 residues. CDR3 sequence reads: CASSLGQGTHYGYTF. For the CDR3, the DNA is TGCGCCAGCAGCTTGGGACAGGGGACCCACTATGGCTACACCTTC.

This chain uses TRBV5-1 with TRBJ1-1; TRBD1 might be the D (5 bases). CDR3 length equals 13 residues. Trimming stripped 5 bases from V and 3 bases from J, with 11 bases between. CDR1 and CDR2 (germline): SGHRS, YFSETQ. CDR3 DNA: TGCGCCAGCAGTTCGACAGAGGACACTGAAGCTTTCTTT. It is translated as CASSSTEDTEAFF.

The CDR3 nucleotides read TGTGCCACCAGAGACCGAACCTCCACAGATACGCAGTATTTT. Residues: CATRDRTSTDTQYF. The chain couples TRBV24-1 to TRBJ2-3, with D uncertain. The V end was cut by 7 bases, the J end by 2 bases, with 12 bases between. The CDR3 consists of 14 residues. Germline V CDR1 and CDR2: KGHDR, SFDVKD.

CDR3 residues: CAIKRVWGYPNQPQHF. In DNA form, the CDR3 reads TGTGCCATCAAACGAGTCTGGGGGTACCCCAATCAGCCCCAGCATTTT. V and J are TRBV10-3 and TRBJ1-5; D might be TRBD1 (5 bases). The CDR3 consists of 16 residues. CDR1 is ENHRY, CDR2 SYGVKD, per germline. V was clipped by 7 bases and J by 3 bases, with 19 bases between them.

This chain connects TRBV12-3 or TRBV12-4 to TRBJ2-7; no firm D call. Between the trimmed V and J ends, which lost 4 bases and 2 bases, there was a span of 3 bases. The CDR3 covers 11 residues. In DNA form, the CDR3 reads TGTGCCAGCAGTTGGGCCTACGAGCAGTACTTC. Translating it yields CASSWAYEQYF.

This chain joins TRBV5-1 and TRBJ2-5, with 7 nucleotides matching TRBD2. Germline V gene lookup returns CDR1 SGHRS and CDR2 YFSETQ. V was clipped by 2 bases and J by 5 bases; unmatched bases: 3. The CDR3 is made up of 13 amino acids. CDR3 DNA: TGCGCCAGCAGCTTTCGGGGAGGGGAGACCCAGTACTTC. This gives the protein CASSFRGGETQYF. Full variable domain (rest looked up from reference TRBV5-1 and TRBJ2-5): KAGVTQTPRYLIKTRGQQVTLSCSPISGHRSVSWYQQTPGQGLQFLFEYFSETQRNKGNFPGRFSGRQFSNSRSEMNVSTLELGDSALYLCASSFRGGETQYFGPGTRLLVL.

This rearrangement joins TRBV5-1 to TRBJ2-1; D may match TRBD1 or TRBD2 (5 bases each). Looked up from germline, CDR1 is SGHRS and CDR2 is YFSETQ. V lost 2 bases, J lost 8 bases, and 20 bases lay in between. The CDR3 covers 16 residues. In nucleotides, the CDR3 is TGCGCCAGCAGCTTTTTTGGGGGTCGCCCCGGCGATGAGCAGTTCTTC. This encodes CASSFFGGRPGDEQFF.

The V and J genes are TRBV6-1 and TRBJ1-2; D ambiguous. V was pared by 2 bases and J by 4 bases, with 17 bases between. Germline V gene data show CDR1 as MNHNS and CDR2 as SASEGT. This CDR3 is built from 16 residues. Here the CDR3 DNA reads TGTGCCAGCAGTGAATTACCCCCCCTGACTGCCTATGGCTACACCTTC. It encodes CASSELPPLTAYGYTF.

This chain joins TRBV5-1 and TRBJ1-2; maybe TRBD1 (5 bases). The CDR3 totals 16 residues. Germline values: CDR1 SGHRS, CDR2 YFSETQ. Trimming pared 3 bases from V and 0 bases from J, leaving 15 bases between. The CDR3 spells CASSSGLGVTNYGYTF. CDR3 bases: TGCGCCAGCAGCTCGGGGCTGGGGGTTACTAACTATGGCTACACCTTC.

The J gene is TRBJ2-3, the V gene TRBV19, with TRBD1 matching over 9 bases. Germline CDR1 and CDR2: LNHDA and SQIVND (reference sequence). The CDR3 runs to 15 residues. The V and J ends lost 6 bases and 5 bases, in that order; junction bases with no gene match: 9. The CDR3 nucleotides are TGTGCCAGTAGGGACCGGGGACAGGGAGTAGATACGCAGTATTTT. Protein: CASRDRGQGVDTQYF.

The V gene is TRBV10-3, the J gene TRBJ2-1, with 8 bases that match TRBD2. Germline V gives CDR1 ENHRY, CDR2 SYGVKD. With 4 bases clipped from V and 8 bases from J, the junction kept 13 bases outside the gene matches. This CDR3 has 16 residues. The CDR3 nucleotides are TGTGCCATCAGTGTTTCGGGACTAGTGCGCGCCGATGAGCAGTTCTTC. Translated, it gives CAISVSGLVRADEQFF.

The V call is TRBV4-1, the J call TRBJ2-7, with 11 bases aligning to TRBD2. CDR1 is MGHRA and CDR2 is YSYEKL in the germline V gene. V dropped 2 bases and J dropped 3; count of bases not matched to a gene: 6. The CDR3 consists of 16 residues. DNA of the CDR3: TGCGCCAGCAGCCAAAACTCCGGGACTAGCGGCTACGAGCAGTACTTC. Encoded protein: CASSQNSGTSGYEQYF.

This clone was detected only once. V usage is TRBV6-5 and J usage is TRBJ2-5; 9 nucleotides align to TRBD2. There are 14 residues in the CDR3. V lost 6 bases to trimming and J lost 5 bases; unmatched junction nucleotides: 7. Germline CDR1 and CDR2: MNHEY and SVGAGI. The CDR3 coding sequence is TGTGCCAGCAGCCCCGGCGCGGGAGGGGAGACCCAGTACTTC. Protein: CASSPGAGGETQYF.

The gene calls are TRBV28 and TRBJ1-5; D call uncertain. The CDR3 length is 13 residues. Germline CDR1 MDHEN, CDR2 SYDVKM. V lost 3 bases to trimming and J lost 8 bases, with 11 bases between them. CDR3 sequence reads: CASSFGGPEPQHF. The CDR3 DNA reads as TGTGCCAGCAGTTTTGGCGGTCCAGAGCCCCAGCATTTT.

The chain joins TRBV19 to TRBJ1-5; D unresolved. Germline V CDR1 and CDR2: LNHDA, SQIVND (reference sequence). The CDR3 is 14 amino acids. The V end lost 7 bases, the J end lost 8 bases, and 18 bases lay between the germline ends. The chain's CDR3 is CASTSDYYPEPQHF. DNA for the CDR3: TGTGCCAGTACCTCAGATTACTACCCGGAGCCCCAGCATTTT.

The chain joins TRBV15 to TRBJ2-7; D may be TRBD1 or TRBD2 (6 bases each). The V gene lost 3 bases and the J gene lost 7 bases, with 16 bases spanning the gap. This CDR3 contains 14 residues. CDR1 and CDR2 (germline): LNHNV, YYDKDF (reference sequence). The CDR3 loop reads CATSSRNTGREQYF. As DNA, the CDR3 is TGTGCCACCAGCAGCCGGAATACAGGGAGGGAGCAGTACTTC.

The chain links TRBV18 to TRBJ1-5; D ambiguous. Trimming shortened V by 3 bases and J by 3 bases, and 18 bases separated the two germline ends. Germline CDR1 and CDR2: KGHSH and LQKENI. The CDR3 extends over 17 amino acids. Here the CDR3 DNA reads TGTGCCAGCTCACCGGGCACTGGGGTTGTCACCAATCAGCCCCAGCATTTT. Its translation is CASSPGTGVVTNQPQHF.

The table lists this clone with a count of one. This chain uses TRBV20-1 with TRBJ2-7; D unclear. The V end was cut by 6 bases, the J end by 7 bases, with 10 bases between. The CDR3 loop spans 10 amino acids. Germline values: CDR1 DFQATT, CDR2 SNEGSKA (reference sequence). CDR3 in DNA: TGCAGTGCACAGCTTTGGGAGCAGTACTTC. It encodes CSAQLWEQYF.

The rearrangement joins TRBV5-1 to TRBJ1-6; TRBD1 is a possible D gene (5 bases). Germline V gives CDR1 SGHRS, CDR2 YFSETQ. The ends were cut back, 0 bases at V and 8 bases at J, with 12 bases in the middle. The CDR3 has 15 residues. CDR3 amino acids: CASSLGAGMDSPLHF. CDR3 DNA sequence: TGCGCCAGCAGCTTGGGGGCAGGGATGGATTCACCCCTCCACTTT.

This clone has more than one count but fewer than ten. This rearrangement joins TRBV7-9 to TRBJ1-4; a possible D gene is TRBD1 (5 bases). The CDR3 is 17 residues long. Germline CDR1 and CDR2: SEHNR and FQNEAQ (reference sequence). V was clipped by 5 bases and J by 8 bases, with 24 bases between them. CDR3 region: CASSPAQGGTGKEKLFF. The CDR3 nucleotides are TGTGCCAGCAGCCCCGCCCAGGGAGGCACGGGGAAGGAAAAACTGTTTTTT.

This clone has only a few counts. V usage is TRBV6-5 and J usage is TRBJ1-1; maybe TRBD1 (5 bases). The V and J ends lost 5 bases and 1 base respectively, with 11 bases between them. This CDR3 has 14 residues. Germline V gene data show CDR1 as MNHEY and CDR2 as SVGAGI. CDR3 sequence (DNA): TGTGCCAGCAGTATATCCGGGGGGAACACTGAAGCTTTCTTT. Its protein product is CASSISGGNTEAFF.

The V and J genes are TRBV3-1 (or the pseudogene TRBV3-2) and TRBJ1-2; TRBD1 agrees at 7 bases. This CDR3 has 14 amino acids. V dropped 3 bases and J dropped 6; count of bases not matched to a gene: 7. Germline CDR1 LGHDT, CDR2 YNNKEL (reference sequence). The chain's CDR3 is CASSQQQGWNGYTF. CDR3 DNA: TGTGCCAGCAGCCAGCAACAGGGGTGGAATGGCTACACCTTC.

This clone was detected only once. V gene TRBV19 combines with J gene TRBJ2-7; 8 nucleotides match TRBD1. V gave up 7 bases and J gave up 0 bases; unmatched junction bases: 20. The CDR3 sequence is 19 residues long. Per the germline V gene, CDR1 is LNHDA and CDR2 is SQIVND (reference sequence). As DNA, the CDR3 is TGTGCCAGTACCGACCTCGCCCCCTGGGACAGGTCCGTCTCCTACGAGCAGTACTTC. This encodes CASTDLAPWDRSVSYEQYF.

This chain joins TRBV7-9 and TRBJ2-7; possible D gene TRBD2, 5 bases. The V gene lost 5 bases and the J gene lost 2 bases, with 16 bases spanning the gap. Per germline, CDR1 SEHNR and CDR2 FQNEAQ (reference sequence). The CDR3 spans 15 residues. CDR3 in amino acids: CASSGVGIPTYEQYF. The CDR3 region has the DNA TGTGCCAGCAGCGGGGTCGGGATCCCGACCTACGAGCAGTACTTC.